This T cell receptor (beta chain) was documented in a study of technical replicates of blood from a few donors. The CDR3 is made up of 16 amino acids. Germline V gene data show CDR1 as SQVTM and CDR2 as ANQGSEA. Trimming cost V 4 bases and J 3 bases, with 22 bases left between them. Profiling relied on immunoSEQ multiplex PCR, and the TCRdb table lists in-frame clones only, not all of them. Here the sample spans about 88,000 clones, just under 95% being singletons. Sequencing used T cells isolated from PBMCs. This chain links TRBV29-1 with TRBJ2-7, with a possible D match to TRBD1 (5 bases). This receptor was identified in a human donor in good health. CDR3: CSVVVQENLLIYEQYF. The CDR3 DNA sequence: TGCAGCGTTGTTGTACAGGAAAATCTCCTTATCTACGAGCAGTACTTC.